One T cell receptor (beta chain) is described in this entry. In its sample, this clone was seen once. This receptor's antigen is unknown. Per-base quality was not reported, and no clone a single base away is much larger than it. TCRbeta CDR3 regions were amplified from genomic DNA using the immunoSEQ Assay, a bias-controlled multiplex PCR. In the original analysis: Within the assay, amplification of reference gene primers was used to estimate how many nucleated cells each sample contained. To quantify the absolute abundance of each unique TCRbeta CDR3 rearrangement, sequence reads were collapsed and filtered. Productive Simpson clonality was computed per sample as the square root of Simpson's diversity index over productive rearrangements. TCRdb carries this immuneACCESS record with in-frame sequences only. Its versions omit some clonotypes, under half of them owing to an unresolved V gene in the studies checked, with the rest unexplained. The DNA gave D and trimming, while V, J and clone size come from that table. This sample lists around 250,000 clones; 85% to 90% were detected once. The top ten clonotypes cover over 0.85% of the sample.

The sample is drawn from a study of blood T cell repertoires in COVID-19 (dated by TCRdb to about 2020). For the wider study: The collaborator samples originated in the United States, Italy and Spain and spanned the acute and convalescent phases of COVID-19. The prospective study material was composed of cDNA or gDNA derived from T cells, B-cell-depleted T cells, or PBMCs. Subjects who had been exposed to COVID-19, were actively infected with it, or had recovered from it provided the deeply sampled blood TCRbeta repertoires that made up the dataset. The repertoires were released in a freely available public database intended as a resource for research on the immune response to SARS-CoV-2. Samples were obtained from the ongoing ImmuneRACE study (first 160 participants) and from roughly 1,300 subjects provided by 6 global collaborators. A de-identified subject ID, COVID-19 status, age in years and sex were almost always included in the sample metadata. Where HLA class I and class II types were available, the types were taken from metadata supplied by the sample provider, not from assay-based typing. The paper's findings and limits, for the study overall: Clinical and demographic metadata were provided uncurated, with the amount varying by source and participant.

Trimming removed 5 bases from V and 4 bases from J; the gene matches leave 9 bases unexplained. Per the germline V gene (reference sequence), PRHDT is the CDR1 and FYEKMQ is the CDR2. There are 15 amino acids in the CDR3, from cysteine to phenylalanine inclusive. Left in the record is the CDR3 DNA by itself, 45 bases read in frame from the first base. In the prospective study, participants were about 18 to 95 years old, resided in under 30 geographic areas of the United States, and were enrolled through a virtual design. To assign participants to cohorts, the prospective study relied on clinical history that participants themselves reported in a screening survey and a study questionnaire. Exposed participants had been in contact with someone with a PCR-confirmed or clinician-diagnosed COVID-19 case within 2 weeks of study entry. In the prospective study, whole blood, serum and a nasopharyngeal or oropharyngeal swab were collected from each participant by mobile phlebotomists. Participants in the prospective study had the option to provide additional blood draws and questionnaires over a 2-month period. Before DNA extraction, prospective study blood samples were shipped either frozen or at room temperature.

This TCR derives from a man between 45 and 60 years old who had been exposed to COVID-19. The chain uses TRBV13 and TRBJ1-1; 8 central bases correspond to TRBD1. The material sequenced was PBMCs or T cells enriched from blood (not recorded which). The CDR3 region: CASSANQGAVTEAFF. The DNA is TGTGCCAGCAGCGCCAATCAGGGGGCAGTCACTGAAGCTTTCTTT.